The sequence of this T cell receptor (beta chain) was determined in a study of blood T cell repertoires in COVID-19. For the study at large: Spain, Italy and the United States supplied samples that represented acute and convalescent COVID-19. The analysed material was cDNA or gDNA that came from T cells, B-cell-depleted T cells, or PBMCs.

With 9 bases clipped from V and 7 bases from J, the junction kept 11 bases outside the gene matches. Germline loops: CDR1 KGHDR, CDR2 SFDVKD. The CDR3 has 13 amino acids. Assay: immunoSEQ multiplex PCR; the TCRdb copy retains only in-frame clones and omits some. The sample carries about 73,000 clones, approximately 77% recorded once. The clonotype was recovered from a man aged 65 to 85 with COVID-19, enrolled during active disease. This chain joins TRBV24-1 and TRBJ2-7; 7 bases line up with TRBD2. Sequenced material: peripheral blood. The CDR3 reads CATGVSASGEQYF. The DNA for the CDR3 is TGTGCCACCGGGGTTTCAGCTAGCGGAGAGCAGTACTTC.